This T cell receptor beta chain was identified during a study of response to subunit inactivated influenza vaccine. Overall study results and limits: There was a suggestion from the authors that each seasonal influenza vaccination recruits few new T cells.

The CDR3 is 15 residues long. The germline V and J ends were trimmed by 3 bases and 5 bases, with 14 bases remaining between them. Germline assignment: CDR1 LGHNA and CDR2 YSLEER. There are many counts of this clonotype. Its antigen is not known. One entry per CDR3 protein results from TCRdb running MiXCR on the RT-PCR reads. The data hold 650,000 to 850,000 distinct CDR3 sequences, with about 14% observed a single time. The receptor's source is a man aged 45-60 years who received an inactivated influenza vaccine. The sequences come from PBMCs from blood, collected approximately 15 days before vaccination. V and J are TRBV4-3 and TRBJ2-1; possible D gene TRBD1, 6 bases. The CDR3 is CASSHNGQIHNEQFF. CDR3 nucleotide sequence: TGCGCCAGCAGCCACAACGGACAGATTCACAATGAGCAGTTCTTC.